This TCR beta chain was documented in a study of shared clonotypes between healthy human individuals. Study summary: CD4 naive and CD4 memory each took three plates per donor, while CD8 naive took two and CD8 memory one. The study, taken as a whole, reports: Clonotype sharing across a handful of donors was observed for about 5.2% of naive CD4 clonotypes. A reduction in generation probabilities was seen for non-shared clonotypes relative to those shared by all four donors.

It was CD45RO-negative cells, positively selected for CCR7, that made up naive CD8 cells, with terminally differentiated effector memory CD45RA+ cells excluded. Germline V gene sequence: CDR1 KGHSH, CDR2 LQKENI. The CDR3 contains 14 residues. The repertoire was sequenced with immunoSEQ multiplex PCR; TCRdb's copy has only in-frame clones and lacks some. The sample holds about 2 million clones, just under 95% seen once. This clone showed up just once. The antigen is undetermined. Mismatch with germline at one junction end may stem from a read error. The rearrangement uses TRBV18 and TRBJ1-4; D is undetermined. This receptor was taken from a man between 18 and 29 years old in good health. Sequenced sample: naive CD8+ T cells sorted from blood. CDR3 region: CAISPGRTNEKLFF. The CDR3 region has the DNA TGTGCCATCTCACCGGGCAGGACTAATGAAAAACTGTTTTTT.